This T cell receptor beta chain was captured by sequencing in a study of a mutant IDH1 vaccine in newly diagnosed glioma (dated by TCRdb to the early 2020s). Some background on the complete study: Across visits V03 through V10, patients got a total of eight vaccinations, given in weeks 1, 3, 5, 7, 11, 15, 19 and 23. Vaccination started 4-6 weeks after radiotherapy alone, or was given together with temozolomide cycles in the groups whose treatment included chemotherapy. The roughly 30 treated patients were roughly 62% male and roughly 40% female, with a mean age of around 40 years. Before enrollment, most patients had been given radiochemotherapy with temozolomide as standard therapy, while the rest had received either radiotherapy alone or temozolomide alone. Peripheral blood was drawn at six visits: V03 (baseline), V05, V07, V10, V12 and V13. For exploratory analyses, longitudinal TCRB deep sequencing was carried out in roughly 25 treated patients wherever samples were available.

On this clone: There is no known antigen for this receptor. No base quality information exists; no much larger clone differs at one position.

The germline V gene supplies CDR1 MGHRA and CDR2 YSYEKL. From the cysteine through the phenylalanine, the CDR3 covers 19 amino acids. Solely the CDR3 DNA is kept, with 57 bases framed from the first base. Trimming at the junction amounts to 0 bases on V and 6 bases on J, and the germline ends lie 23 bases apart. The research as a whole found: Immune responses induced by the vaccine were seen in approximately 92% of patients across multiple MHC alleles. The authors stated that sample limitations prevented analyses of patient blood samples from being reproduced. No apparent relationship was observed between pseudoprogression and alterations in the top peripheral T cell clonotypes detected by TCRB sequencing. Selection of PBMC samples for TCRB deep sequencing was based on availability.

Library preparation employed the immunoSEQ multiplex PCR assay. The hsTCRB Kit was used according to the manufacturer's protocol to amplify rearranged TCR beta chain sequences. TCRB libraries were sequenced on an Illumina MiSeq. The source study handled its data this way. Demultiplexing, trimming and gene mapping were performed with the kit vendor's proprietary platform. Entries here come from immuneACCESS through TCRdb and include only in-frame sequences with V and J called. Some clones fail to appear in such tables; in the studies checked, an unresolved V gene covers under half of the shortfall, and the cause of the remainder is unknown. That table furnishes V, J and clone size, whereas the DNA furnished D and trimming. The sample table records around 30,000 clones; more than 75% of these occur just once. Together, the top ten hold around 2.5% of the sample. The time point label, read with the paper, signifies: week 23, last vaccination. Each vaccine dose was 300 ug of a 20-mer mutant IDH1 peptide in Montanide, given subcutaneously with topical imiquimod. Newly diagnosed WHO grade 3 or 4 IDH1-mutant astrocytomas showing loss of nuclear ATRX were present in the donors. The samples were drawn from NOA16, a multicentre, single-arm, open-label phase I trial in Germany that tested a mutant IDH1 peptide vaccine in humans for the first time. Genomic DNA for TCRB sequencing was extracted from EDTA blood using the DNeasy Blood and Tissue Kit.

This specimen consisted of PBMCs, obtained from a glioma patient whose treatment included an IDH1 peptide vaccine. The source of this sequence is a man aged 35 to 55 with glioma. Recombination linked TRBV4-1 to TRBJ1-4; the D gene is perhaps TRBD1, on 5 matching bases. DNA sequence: TGCGCCAGCAGCCAAGATGGAGGGACTCATCTTGAACGGTATGAAAAACTGTTTTTT. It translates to CASSQDGGTHLERYEKLFF.